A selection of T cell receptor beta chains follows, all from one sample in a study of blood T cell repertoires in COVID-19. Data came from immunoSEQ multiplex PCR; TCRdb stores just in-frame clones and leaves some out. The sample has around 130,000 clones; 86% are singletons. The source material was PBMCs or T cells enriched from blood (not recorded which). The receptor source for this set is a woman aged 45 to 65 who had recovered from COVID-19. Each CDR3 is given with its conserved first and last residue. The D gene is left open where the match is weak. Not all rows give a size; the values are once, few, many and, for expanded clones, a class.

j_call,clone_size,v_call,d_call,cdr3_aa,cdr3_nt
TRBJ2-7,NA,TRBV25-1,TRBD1,CASRGTGRSYEQYF,TGTGCCAGCAGAGGGACAGGCCGCTCCTACGAGCAGTACTTC
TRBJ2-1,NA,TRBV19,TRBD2,CASFSGVPYNEQFF,TGTGCCAGTTTTAGCGGGGTCCCCTACAATGAGCAGTTCTTC
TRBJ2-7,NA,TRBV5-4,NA,CASTLGGRVTYEQYF,TGTGCCAGCACCCTTGGCGGCAGGGTAACCTACGAGCAGTACTTC
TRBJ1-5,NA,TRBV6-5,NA,CASSYSLAEPMHF,TGTGCCAGCAGTTACTCTTTGGCAGAACCCATGCATTTT
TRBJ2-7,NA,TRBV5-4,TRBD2,CASSLGLAGGPDEQYF,TGTGCCAGCAGCTTGGGGCTAGCGGGGGGGCCTGACGAGCAGTACTTC
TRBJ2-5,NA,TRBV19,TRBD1,CASSRDSKRAQYF,TGTGCCAGTAGTCGGGACAGCAAACGGGCCCAGTACTTC
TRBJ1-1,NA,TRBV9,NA,CASSDPRDTMNTEAFF,TGTGCCAGCAGCGACCCCCGGGACACGATGAACACTGAAGCTTTCTTT
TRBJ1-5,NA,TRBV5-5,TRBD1,CASSTRDRDQPQHF,TGTGCCAGCAGCACCCGGGACAGAGATCAGCCCCAGCATTTT
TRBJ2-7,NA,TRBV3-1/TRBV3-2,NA,CASSQDEREQYF,TGTGCCAGCAGCCAAGACGAGCGCGAGCAGTACTTC
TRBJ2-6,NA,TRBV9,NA,CASSVEAYSGANVLTF,TGTGCCAGCAGCGTGGAGGCCTACTCTGGGGCCAACGTCCTGACTTTC
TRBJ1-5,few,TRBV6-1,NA,CASSEDQGVGPQHF,TGTGCCAGCAGTGAAGACCAGGGTGTAGGGCCCCAGCATTTT
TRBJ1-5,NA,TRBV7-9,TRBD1,CASSQTGVQPQHF,TGTGCCAGCAGCCAGACAGGGGTTCAGCCCCAGCATTTT
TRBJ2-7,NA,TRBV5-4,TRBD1,CASSLGGQGSYEQYF,TGTGCCAGCAGCTTGGGGGGACAGGGGTCCTACGAGCAGTACTTC
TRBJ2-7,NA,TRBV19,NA,CASTPSLSQGRSREQYF,TGTGCCAGTACCCCCTCCTTGTCGCAGGGCCGGTCACGGGAGCAGTACTTC
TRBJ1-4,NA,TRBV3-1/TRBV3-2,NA,CASSQDHGPNEKLFF,TGTGCCAGCAGCCAAGACCATGGGCCGAATGAAAAACTGTTTTTT
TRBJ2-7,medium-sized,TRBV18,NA,CASSPEGYEQYF,TGTGCCAGCTCACCTGAGGGATACGAGCAGTACTTC
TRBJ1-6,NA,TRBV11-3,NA,CASSRRQAGGSPLHF,TGTGCCAGCAGCAGACGACAGGCGGGCGGTTCACCCCTCCACTTT
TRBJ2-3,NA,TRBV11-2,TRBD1,CASSRRSPGQGSDTQYF,TGTGCCAGCAGCAGACGATCTCCGGGACAGGGTTCAGATACGCAGTATTTT
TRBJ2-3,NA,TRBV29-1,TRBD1,CSVEGGHAGGPDTQYF,TGCAGCGTTGAAGGAGGCCATGCAGGGGGCCCAGATACGCAGTATTTT
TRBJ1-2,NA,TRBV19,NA,CASSWEQGGGYTF,TGTGCCAGTAGTTGGGAACAGGGTGGCGGCTACACCTTC
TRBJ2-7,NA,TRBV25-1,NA,CASSDDTLSYEQYF,TGTGCCAGCAGTGACGACACGCTTTCCTACGAGCAGTACTTC
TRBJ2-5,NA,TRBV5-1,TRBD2,CASSSRLAKQETQYF,TGCGCCAGCAGCTCCCGACTAGCGAAGCAAGAGACCCAGTACTTC
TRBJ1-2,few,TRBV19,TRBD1,CASSIEQGRYGYTF,TGTGCCAGTAGTATAGAACAGGGGCGCTATGGCTACACCTTC
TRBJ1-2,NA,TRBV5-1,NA,CASSLLLGAVTYGYTF,TGCGCCAGCAGCCTCCTACTGGGGGCGGTGACCTATGGCTACACCTTC
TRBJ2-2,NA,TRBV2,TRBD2,CASRGTSGVTGELFF,TGTGCCAGCAGGGGGACTAGCGGGGTAACCGGGGAGCTGTTTTTT
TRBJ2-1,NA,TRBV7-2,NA,CASSLATYRYNEQFF,TGTGCCAGCAGCTTAGCAACTTACCGCTACAATGAGCAGTTCTTC
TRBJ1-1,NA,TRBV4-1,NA,CASSPLPRRGGGMNTEAFF,TGCGCCAGCAGCCCCCTACCCCGCAGGGGTGGCGGAATGAACACTGAAGCTTTCTTT
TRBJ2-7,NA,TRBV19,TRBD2,CASSYGTRISEQYF,TGTGCCAGTAGTTACGGGACTAGAATAAGCGAGCAGTACTTC
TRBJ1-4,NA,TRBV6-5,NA,CASSSSRQNSNEKLFF,TGTGCCAGCAGTTCCTCCCGACAGAATAGTAATGAAAAACTGTTTTTT